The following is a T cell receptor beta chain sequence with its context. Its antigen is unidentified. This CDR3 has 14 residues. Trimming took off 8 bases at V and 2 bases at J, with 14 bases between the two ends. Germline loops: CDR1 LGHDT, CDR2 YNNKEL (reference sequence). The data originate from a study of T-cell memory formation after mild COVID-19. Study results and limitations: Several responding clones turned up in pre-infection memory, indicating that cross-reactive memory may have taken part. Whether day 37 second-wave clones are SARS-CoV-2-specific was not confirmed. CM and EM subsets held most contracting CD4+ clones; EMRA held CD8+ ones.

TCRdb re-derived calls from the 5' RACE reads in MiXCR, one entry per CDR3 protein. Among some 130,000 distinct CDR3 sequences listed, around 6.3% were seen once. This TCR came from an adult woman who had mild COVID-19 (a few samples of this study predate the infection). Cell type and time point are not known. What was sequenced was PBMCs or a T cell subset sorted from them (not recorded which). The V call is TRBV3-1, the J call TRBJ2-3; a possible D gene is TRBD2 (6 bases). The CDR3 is CASQPRGTTDTQYF. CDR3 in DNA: TGTGCCAGCCAGCCCCGGGGGACCACAGATACGCAGTATTTT.